This is a list of T cell receptor beta chains from one sample in a study of shared clonotypes between healthy human individuals. Sequenced by immunoSEQ multiplex PCR; TCRdb stores in-frame clones only, minus some. The sample has 2 million to 2.5 million clones; more than 85% are singletons. The sequenced sample consisted of naive CD4+ T cells from PBMCs. The source is a man aged 18-30 years in good health. Some clones in this sample may be carry-over from other donors' samples. Each CDR3 is given with its conserved first and last residue. D genes are given only for firm matches. Some rows mark clone size as missing; the rest say once, few, many or name a class of expanded clone.

clone_size	d_call	v_call	j_call	cdr3_length	cdr3_nt	cdr3_aa
NA	NA	TRBV5-1	TRBJ2-3	17	TGCGCCAGCAGCTTGATGCGGGCGGTGAAACTCACAGATACGCAGTATTTT	CASSLMRAVKLTDTQYF
few	TRBD1	TRBV5-4	TRBJ1-2	18	TGTGCCAGCAGCGTACCCACAGGGGCGGGTCGGGATAACTATGGCTACACCTTC	CASSVPTGAGRDNYGYTF
NA	TRBD1	TRBV14	TRBJ2-7	17	TGTGCCAGCAGCCAACAGCCAACAGGGGCAGTGAAGTACGAGCAGTACTTC	CASSQQPTGAVKYEQYF
NA	TRBD1	TRBV19	TRBJ2-1	13	TGTGCCAGTAGTGCACCACAGGGGAATGAGCAGTTCTTC	CASSAPQGNEQFF
once	NA	TRBV30	TRBJ2-1	11	TGTGCCTGGAGTGACAGAAATGAGCAGTTCTTC	CAWSDRNEQFF
NA	TRBD2	TRBV5-1	TRBJ2-5	15	TGCGCCAGCAGCTTTGGACTAGCGTTAGAAGAGACCCAGTACTTC	CASSFGLALEETQYF
once	TRBD1	TRBV9	TRBJ2-2	16	TGTGCCAGCAGCGTTCGGACAGGGGTAGTAGACGGGGAGCTGTTTTTT	CASSVRTGVVDGELFF
NA	NA	TRBV28	TRBJ1-2	14	TGTGCCAGCAGTTTGGGAATACAGGGAAATCGCTACACCTTC	CASSLGIQGNRYTF
NA	NA	TRBV7-3	TRBJ2-3	15	TGTGCCAGCAGCTTAACAGGGTCTAGCACAGATACGCAGTATTTT	CASSLTGSSTDTQYF
NA	TRBD1	TRBV19	TRBJ2-5	13	TGTGCCAGTGAAGGGACAGGGACGAAGACCCAGTACTTC	CASEGTGTKTQYF
NA	NA	TRBV19	TRBJ2-1	14	TGTGCCAGTAGTATCTCGGGGGTCTACAATGAGCAGTTCTTC	CASSISGVYNEQFF
NA	NA	TRBV7-9	TRBJ2-5	15	TGTGCCAGCAGCTTGGGGGGAACCCCAGGTGAGACCCAGTACTTC	CASSLGGTPGETQYF
NA	TRBD1	TRBV2	TRBJ2-7	14	TGTGCCAGCAACCGAAGGGGGACAGCCTACGAGCAGTACTTC	CASNRRGTAYEQYF
NA	NA	TRBV6-5	TRBJ2-1	15	TGTGCCAGCAGTTATCAGCCGGGGGATGTGAATGAGCAGTTCTTC	CASSYQPGDVNEQFF
NA	TRBD2	TRBV7-2	TRBJ2-3	16	TGTGCCAGCAGCCTAACCCTTAGCGGGGGCACAGATACGCAGTATTTT	CASSLTLSGGTDTQYF
once	NA	TRBV30	TRBJ1-1	12	TGTGCCTTCAACCGGGGGGGCACTGAAGCTTTCTTT	CAFNRGGTEAFF
NA	TRBD1	TRBV18	TRBJ2-7	16	TGTGCCAGCTCGCAAACTATATCGGGACAGGGGGATAAGCAGTACTTC	CASSQTISGQGDKQYF
once	NA	TRBV5-1	TRBJ1-4	15	TGCGCCAGCAGCCCTGGCCAAGCAACTAATGAAAAACTGTTTTTT	CASSPGQATNEKLFF
few	TRBD2	TRBV4-2	TRBJ2-1	17	TGTGCCAGCAGCCAAGCCAGTCCCGGACTAGCGGGAAGTGAGCAGTTCTTC	CASSQASPGLAGSEQFF
once	TRBD2	TRBV4-2	TRBJ2-3	16	TGTGCCAGCAGCCAAGCCTTTAGCGGGAGAACAGATACGCAGTATTTT	CASSQAFSGRTDTQYF
NA	NA	TRBV5-1	TRBJ1-4	15	TGCGCCAGCAGCTTGGTAGGGCACGCTAATGAAAAACTGTTTTTT	CASSLVGHANEKLFF
NA	NA	TRBV10-2	TRBJ1-5	15	TGCGCCAGCCGGCTGGGTGCGGATAGCAATCAGCCCCAGCATTTT	CASRLGADSNQPQHF
NA	NA	TRBV2	TRBJ2-7	14	TGTGCCAGCAGTGACGGTCGAGGGGTGTACGAGCAGTACTTC	CASSDGRGVYEQYF
NA	NA	TRBV30	TRBJ1-5	13	TGTGCCTGCTCGGGGGGGAGCAATCAGCCCCAGCATTTT	CACSGGSNQPQHF
NA	TRBD2	TRBV28	TRBJ2-1	15	TGTGCCAGCAGGGGCGCGGGAGGGGTATACAATGAGCAGTTCTTC	CASRGAGGVYNEQFF
NA	NA	TRBV7-8	TRBJ2-2	16	TGTGCCAGCAGCCCCAGCCGGAGAGCGAACACCGGGGAGCTGTTTTTT	CASSPSRRANTGELFF
NA	NA	TRBV4-1	TRBJ1-5	14	TGCGCCAGCAGCCTGGACAGTCGCAATCAGCCCCAGCATTTT	CASSLDSRNQPQHF
NA	TRBD1	TRBV4-3	TRBJ1-2	13	TGCGCCAGCAGCCAAGACCTAGACAGGGCCTTCAACTTC	CASSQDLDRAFNF
once	NA	TRBV4-1	TRBJ2-1	15	TGCGCCAGCAGCCAAGATTGGAACTCCTACAATGAGCAGTTCTTC	CASSQDWNSYNEQFF
NA	TRBD2	TRBV5-1	TRBJ2-3	15	TGCGCCAGCAGCTCACTAGCGGGAGGGCCAGATACGCAGTATTTT	CASSSLAGGPDTQYF
NA	TRBD1	TRBV4-2	TRBJ1-4	19	TGTGCCAGCAGCCAAGATTATAGGGGGACAGGGGCGACGAATGAAAAACTGTTTTTT	CASSQDYRGTGATNEKLFF
once	NA	TRBV9	TRBJ1-2	15	TGTGCCAGCAGCGTCGGGTGGGGACAAGTAGATGGCTACACCTTC	CASSVGWGQVDGYTF
NA	TRBD2	TRBV6-4	TRBJ2-1	15	TGTGCCAGCAGTGCCACTAGCGGACTTTACAATGAGCAGTTCTTC	CASSATSGLYNEQFF
NA	TRBD1	TRBV28	TRBJ2-2	15	TGTGCCAGCAGAGGACGACAGGGGTTCCCCGGGGAGCTGTTTTTT	CASRGRQGFPGELFF
NA	NA	TRBV19	TRBJ1-1	14	TGTGCCAGTACGGGGTCCCTGGGGAGGACTGAAGCTTTCTTT	CASTGSLGRTEAFF
NA	NA	TRBV2	TRBJ2-1	12	TGTGCCAGCAGACTGACTAGTCAGGAGCAGTTCTTC	CASRLTSQEQFF
NA	TRBD2	TRBV6-6	TRBJ2-5	16	TGTGCCAGCAGTTACGCTGCTAGCGGGATCCAAGAGACCCAGTACTTC	CASSYAASGIQETQYF
NA	TRBD1	TRBV28	TRBJ1-4	15	TGTGCCAGCAGTTTCACAGGGGCAACTAATGAAAAACTGTTTTTT	CASSFTGATNEKLFF
NA	TRBD1	TRBV5-1	TRBJ1-4	16	TGCGCCAGCAGCTTGGGCGGGCACCCAGGGGGTGAAAAACTGTTTTTT	CASSLGGHPGGEKLFF
NA	NA	TRBV27	TRBJ2-1	14	TGTGCCAGCAGTTTATTTTCCCCGAACAATGAGCAGTTCTTC	CASSLFSPNNEQFF
NA	NA	TRBV27	TRBJ1-1	14	TGTGCCAGCAGTTTATATTCCGGGCACACTGAAGCTTTCTTT	CASSLYSGHTEAFF
NA	NA	TRBV29-1	TRBJ2-5	16	TGCAGCGTTGAAGATCGGGTCGGGAGCAATCCGGAGACCCAGTACTTC	CSVEDRVGSNPETQYF